The 11 T cell receptor beta chains in this list originate from one sample, sequenced in a study of cytomegalovirus exposure and HLA in healthy donors. Vbeta (60) and Jbeta (13) primers were used in the PCR. Clones were read by immunoSEQ multiplex PCR, and TCRdb kept only the in-frame ones, dropping some. The sample has 250,000 to 350,000 clones, roughly two thirds seen once. The sample was PBMCs. The source is a female donor in good health and CMV-seronegative.

This clone was picked up a small number of times. One junction end does not reproduce the germline sequence, and a read error may be involved. The chain combines TRBV7-9 with TRBJ2-1; 11 positions match TRBD2. Germline values: CDR1 SEHNR, CDR2 FQNEAQ (reference sequence). CDR3 size: 15 residues. The CDR3 loop is CSSSTGTSGYNEQFF. CDR3 sequence (DNA): TGTTCCAGCAGCACCGGGACTAGCGGATACAATGAGCAGTTCTTC.

This clone occurred a few times. The chain combines TRBV28 with TRBJ1-1, with D tentatively TRBD1 (6 bases). The CDR3 covers 13 residues. The V end was cut by 6 bases, the J end by 4 bases, with 12 bases between. Per germline, CDR1 MDHEN and CDR2 SYDVKM. The CDR3 DNA reads TGTGCCAGCAGAATACAGGGTCTCACTGAAGCTTTCTTT. Protein product: CASRIQGLTEAFF.

This clone came up once. The V gene is TRBV27, the J gene TRBJ2-7; perhaps TRBD1 as D (6 bases). Germline V CDR1 and CDR2: MNHEY, SMNVEV (reference sequence). V gave up 3 bases and J gave up 3 bases, with 15 bases separating them. The CDR3 runs to 15 residues. Here the CDR3 DNA reads TGTGCCAGCAGTTTGGTCGCAGGGGCCTTCTACGAGCAGTACTTC. Translating gives CASSLVAGAFYEQYF.

J is TRBJ1-1 and V is TRBV5-6, with 9 bases lining up with TRBD1. The V segment lost 2 bases and the J segment 3 bases; nucleotides outside the gene matches: 11. The V gene's germline CDR1 is SGHDT and CDR2 YYEEEE. This CDR3 comprises 17 residues. The CDR3 loop is CASSFKTGTGIYTEAFF. DNA of the CDR3: TGTGCCAGCAGCTTCAAGACGGGGACAGGGATTTACACTGAAGCTTTCTTT.

The chain couples TRBV10-3 to TRBJ2-5, with D unclear. With 0 bases removed from V and 1 base from J, the gap between germline ends came to 6 bases. The germline CDR1 and CDR2 sequences are ENHRY and SYGVKD. This CDR3 contains 14 residues. CDR3 loop: CAISESTVQETQYF. The CDR3 region has the DNA TGTGCCATCAGTGAGTCAACAGTCCAAGAGACCCAGTACTTC.

This clone was seen just once. The chain uses TRBV10-2 and TRBJ2-1; 9 bases are a match to TRBD2. Germline V gives CDR1 WSHSY, CDR2 SAAADI. The ends lost 0 bases at V and 4 bases at J; junction bases unmatched: 1. The CDR3 is made up of 15 amino acids. CDR3 DNA sequence: TGCGCCAGCAGTGAGTCGACTAGCGGATACAATGAGCAGTTCTTC. Protein: CASSESTSGYNEQFF.

This clone was found once. V usage is TRBV4-2 and J usage is TRBJ2-7; TRBD2 matches 8 bases. This CDR3 region has 15 residues. V was pared by 3 bases and J by 0 bases, with 4 bases of the junction left unmatched. Germline V gene sequence: CDR1 LGHNA, CDR2 YNFKEQ. The CDR3 sequence: CASSHTGTSSYEQYF. CDR3 bases: TGTGCCAGCAGCCACACCGGGACTAGCTCCTACGAGCAGTACTTC.

CDR3 in amino acids: CASSLSSSGLSGNTIYF. For the CDR3, the DNA is TGTGCCAGCAGTTTATCTTCCTCGGGACTTTCCGGAAACACCATATATTTT. J is TRBJ1-3 and V is TRBV28; maybe TRBD1 (5 bases). The length of the CDR3 is 17 residues. Trimming left V 1 base short and J 4 bases short, with 17 bases between. CDR1 is MDHEN, CDR2 SYDVKM, per germline.

The chain uses TRBV28 and TRBJ1-1; TRBD1 matches at 7 bases. The germline V gene encodes CDR1 MDHEN and CDR2 SYDVKM. The ends lost 6 bases at V and 5 bases at J; junction bases unmatched: 12. This CDR3 has 15 amino acids. The CDR3 loop is CASSNTGDRSTEAFF. CDR3 sequence (DNA): TGTGCCAGCAGCAATACAGGGGATCGGAGTACTGAAGCTTTCTTT.

The chain has TRBV13 and TRBJ1-2, with 9 nucleotides matching TRBD1. The CDR3 has 15 amino acids. From germline, CDR1 is PRHDT and CDR2 FYEKMQ (reference sequence). The J segment lost 6 bases and the V segment lost 4 bases, leaving 9 bases of the junction unmatched. CDR3 in amino acids: CASSSPGQGSNGYTF. The CDR3 nucleotides read TGTGCCAGCAGCTCCCCGGGACAGGGATCCAATGGCTACACCTTC.

This sequence joins TRBV27 and TRBJ1-1; no reliable D call. The CDR3 contains 14 residues. CDR1 MNHEY and CDR2 SMNVEV come from the germline V gene (reference sequence). V shed 5 bases and J shed 1 base, with 11 bases lying between them. This CDR3 is CASSKSGKNTEAFF. CDR3 DNA: TGTGCCAGCAGTAAGTCCGGGAAGAACACTGAAGCTTTCTTT.